The rows below give T cell receptor beta chains drawn from one sample of a study of cytomegalovirus exposure and HLA in healthy donors. The table came from immunoSEQ multiplex PCR; TCRdb's copy has only in-frame clones and leaves some out. The sample yields fewer than 250,000 clones, 81% seen once. Sequencing was performed on PBMCs. The receptors come from a man younger than 35 in good health and CMV-seronegative. CDR3s include the opening cysteine and the closing phenylalanine or tryptophan. Each record gives: J gene, V gene, D gene, clone size, CDR3 protein, CDR3 DNA. A D gene is named only where the DNA matches it firmly. Clone size is given for some rows only: seen once, a few or many times, or a class if the clone is expanded.

>TRBJ2-7|TRBV4-3|TRBD2|few
CASSLSTSGTAYEQYF
TGCGCCAGCAGCCTTTCGACTAGCGGAACTGCCTACGAGCAGTACTTC
>TRBJ1-5|TRBV27|-|-
CASSLSWGRQPQHF
TGTGCCAGCAGTTTATCTTGGGGGCGGCAGCCCCAGCATTTT
>TRBJ2-5|TRBV7-2|TRBD1|-
CASSVGAGGRQETQYF
TGTGCCAGCAGCGTGGGTGCAGGGGGACGCCAAGAGACCCAGTACTTC
>TRBJ2-1|TRBV5-5|-|few
CASSLDQGSYNEQFF
TGTGCCAGCAGCTTGGATCAGGGCTCCTACAATGAGCAGTTCTTC
>TRBJ2-7|TRBV6-1|-|once
CANGRDGSSYEQYF
TGTGCCAACGGCAGGGATGGGTCCTCCTACGAGCAGTACTTC
>TRBJ2-6|TRBV5-1|-|few
CASSATGSSGANVLTF
TGCGCCAGCAGCGCGACGGGTAGCTCTGGGGCCAACGTCCTGACTTTC
>TRBJ1-1|TRBV18|-|-
CASSPANRVTAELAFF
TGTGCCAGCTCACCGGCTAACAGGGTAACGGCCGAGTTGGCTTTCTTT
>TRBJ2-1|TRBV6-5|-|few
CASSYSRNNEQFF
TGTGCCAGCAGTTACTCGAGGAACAATGAGCAGTTCTTC
>TRBJ2-1|TRBV11-1|TRBD2|few
CASSLGLAGNNEQFF
TGTGCCAGCAGCTTAGGACTAGCGGGGAACAATGAGCAGTTCTTC
>TRBJ1-2|TRBV6-6|-|-
CASSYQGSDNYGYTF
TGTGCCAGCAGTTACCAGGGTTCTGATAACTATGGCTACACCTTC
>TRBJ1-2|TRBV28|-|-
CASLQSGYGYTF
TGTGCCAGCCTCCAGTCGGGCTATGGCTACACCTTC
>TRBJ2-2|TRBV5-1|-|-
CASSLARSMDTGELFF
TGCGCCAGCAGCTTGGCCCGTTCTATGGACACCGGGGAGCTGTTTTTT
>TRBJ1-1|TRBV19|-|-
CASSSGHHENTEAFF
TGTGCCAGTAGTTCCGGACACCACGAGAACACTGAAGCTTTCTTT
>TRBJ2-7|TRBV25-1|-|-
CASSEAARPYEQYF
TGTGCCAGCAGTGAAGCCGCCAGGCCCTACGAGCAGTACTTC
>TRBJ1-1|TRBV18|-|-
CASSPKRTEAFF
TGTGCCAGCTCACCTAAGAGGACTGAAGCTTTCTTT
>TRBJ1-5|TRBV5-6|TRBD1|-
CASSLGQGYQPQHF
TGTGCCAGCAGCTTGGGACAGGGCTATCAGCCCCAGCATTTT
>TRBJ2-2|TRBV5-1|-|-
CASSIRRGGELFF
TGCGCCAGCAGTATTCGGAGGGGAGGGGAGCTGTTTTTT
>TRBJ1-2|TRBV2|TRBD1|once
CASKGWNRQGFDYGYTF
TGTGCCAGCAAGGGGTGGAATAGACAGGGTTTCGACTATGGCTACACCTTC
>TRBJ1-3|TRBV7-2|-|-
CASSYRQTGNSGNTIYF
TGTGCCAGCAGCTACCGACAGACTGGAAACTCTGGAAACACCATATATTTT
>TRBJ2-5|TRBV7-2|-|-
CASSPAAGPQETQYF
TGTGCCAGCAGCCCAGCGGCGGGGCCCCAAGAGACCCAGTACTTC
>TRBJ2-1|TRBV23-1|TRBD2|-
CASSQIPLAGETDEQFF
TGCGCCAGCAGTCAAATCCCACTAGCGGGAGAAACCGATGAGCAGTTCTTC
>TRBJ2-7|TRBV7-9|TRBD2|-
CASSPRLAEYEQYF
TGTGCCAGCAGCCCCCGACTAGCGGAATACGAGCAGTACTTC
>TRBJ1-5|TRBV27|TRBD1|-
CASSTGQGGNQPQHF
TGTGCCAGCAGTACGGGACAGGGGGGCAATCAGCCCCAGCATTTT
>TRBJ2-7|TRBV9|-|-
CASRADEQYF
TGTGCCAGCAGGGCTGACGAGCAGTACTTC
>TRBJ2-3|TRBV5-1|-|-
CASSLGNGGTDTQYF
TGCGCCAGCAGCTTGGGGAACGGGGGCACAGATACGCAGTATTTT
>TRBJ2-1|TRBV25-1|TRBD2|-
CASSVPGGTEQFF
TGTGCCAGCAGTGTTCCCGGGGGGACTGAGCAGTTCTTC
>TRBJ2-5|TRBV25-1|TRBD2|-
CASSDTSGRNYWETQYF
TGTGCCAGCAGTGATACTAGCGGGAGGAATTATTGGGAGACCCAGTACTTC
>TRBJ2-7|TRBV7-2|-|-
CASSFTGTSYEQYF
TGTGCCAGCAGCTTCACAGGTACCTCCTACGAGCAGTACTTC
>TRBJ2-2|TRBV14|-|-
CASSQGPVVGELFF
TGTGCCAGCAGCCAAGGTCCCGTCGTTGGGGAGCTGTTTTTT
>TRBJ1-5|TRBV18|TRBD1|once
CASSRDRGGSLSNQPQHF
TGTGCCAGCTCACGGGACAGGGGAGGAAGTTTGAGCAATCAGCCCCAGCATTTT
>TRBJ1-5|TRBV27|TRBD1|-
CASSHTGVQPQHF
TGTGCCAGCAGCCACACAGGGGTTCAGCCCCAGCATTTT
>TRBJ2-2|TRBV5-1|TRBD1|-
CASMDGTGGYTGELFF
TGCGCCAGCATGGACGGGACAGGGGGCTACACCGGGGAGCTGTTTTTT
>TRBJ1-2|TRBV5-6|TRBD1|-
CASSSGQDYTF
TGTGCCAGCAGCTCAGGACAGGACTACACCTTC
>TRBJ1-3|TRBV7-6|-|-
CASSLPMASAGNTIYF
TGTGCCAGCAGCCTCCCTATGGCCTCAGCGGGAAACACCATATATTTT
>TRBJ2-7|TRBV5-5|TRBD1|-
CASIGTGFPYEQYF
TGTGCCAGCATCGGGACAGGGTTTCCCTACGAGCAGTACTTC
>TRBJ1-6|TRBV9|-|-
CASSVTETALSPLHF
TGTGCCAGCAGCGTTACAGAAACGGCCCTTTCACCCCTCCACTTT
>TRBJ2-1|TRBV4-1|-|-
CASSQAQGKQFF
TGCGCCAGCAGCCAAGCTCAGGGTAAGCAGTTCTTC
>TRBJ1-1|TRBV29-1|-|once
CSVVRDIDAEAFF
TGCAGCGTTGTAAGGGACATAGACGCTGAAGCTTTCTTT
>TRBJ2-3|TRBV28|TRBD1|-
CASAQGALTDTQYF
TGTGCCAGCGCCCAGGGGGCCCTCACAGATACGCAGTATTTT
>TRBJ1-5|TRBV6-6|-|-
CASSWRVEDQPQHF
TGTGCCAGCAGTTGGCGAGTGGAGGATCAGCCCCAGCATTTT
>TRBJ2-1|TRBV7-9|-|-
CASSLAWAREQFF
TGTGCCAGCAGCTTAGCTTGGGCGCGAGAGCAGTTCTTC
>TRBJ1-6|TRBV5-8|TRBD1|-
CASSLAAGGNSPLHF
TGTGCCAGCAGCTTGGCGGCAGGGGGCAATTCACCCCTCCACTTT
>TRBJ2-5|TRBV5-4|-|-
CASSLEGYYQETQYF
TGTGCCAGCAGCTTAGAGGGATATTACCAAGAGACCCAGTACTTC
>TRBJ1-5|TRBV19|-|once
CASNLDRGLPQHF
TGTGCCAGTAATTTGGACAGAGGCCTGCCCCAGCATTTT
>TRBJ2-3|TRBV18|TRBD1|-
CASSQGQTDTQYF
TGTGCCAGCTCACAGGGACAGACAGATACGCAGTATTTT
>TRBJ1-3|TRBV7-6|TRBD1|-
CASSSPRQGGLLSGNTIYF
TGTGCCAGCAGCTCCCCCAGACAGGGAGGCCTTCTCTCTGGAAACACCATATATTTT